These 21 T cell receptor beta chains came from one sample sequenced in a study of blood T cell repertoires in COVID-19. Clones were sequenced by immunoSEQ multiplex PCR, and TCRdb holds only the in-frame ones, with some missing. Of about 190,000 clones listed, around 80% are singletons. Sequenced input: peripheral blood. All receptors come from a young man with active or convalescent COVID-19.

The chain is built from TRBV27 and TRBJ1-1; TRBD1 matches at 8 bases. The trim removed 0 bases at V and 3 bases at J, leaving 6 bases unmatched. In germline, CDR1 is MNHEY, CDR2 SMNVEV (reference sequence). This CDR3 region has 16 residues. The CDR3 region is CASSLSSTGGDTEAFF. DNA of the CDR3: TGTGCCAGCAGTTTATCATCCACAGGGGGGGACACTGAAGCTTTCTTT.

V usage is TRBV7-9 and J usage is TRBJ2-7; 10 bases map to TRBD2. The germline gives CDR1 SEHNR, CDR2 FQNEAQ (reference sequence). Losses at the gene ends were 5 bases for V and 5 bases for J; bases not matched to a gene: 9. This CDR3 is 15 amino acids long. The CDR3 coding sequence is TGTGCCAGCAGCCCTCCTAGCGGGAGTGTGCACGAGCAGTACTTC. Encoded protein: CASSPPSGSVHEQYF.

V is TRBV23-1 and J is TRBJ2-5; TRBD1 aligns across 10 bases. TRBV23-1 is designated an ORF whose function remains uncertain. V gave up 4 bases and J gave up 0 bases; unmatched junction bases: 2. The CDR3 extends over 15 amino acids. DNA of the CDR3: TGCGCCAGCAGTCTGGGACAGGGGTACCAAGAGACCCAGTACTTC. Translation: CASSLGQGYQETQYF.

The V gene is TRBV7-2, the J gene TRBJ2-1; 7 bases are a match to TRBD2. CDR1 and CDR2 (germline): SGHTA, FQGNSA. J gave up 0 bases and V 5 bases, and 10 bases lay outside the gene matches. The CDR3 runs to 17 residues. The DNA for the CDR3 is TGTGCCAGCAGCCCCGCGGGAGCGGGGAGCTCCTACAATGAGCAGTTCTTC. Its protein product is CASSPAGAGSSYNEQFF.

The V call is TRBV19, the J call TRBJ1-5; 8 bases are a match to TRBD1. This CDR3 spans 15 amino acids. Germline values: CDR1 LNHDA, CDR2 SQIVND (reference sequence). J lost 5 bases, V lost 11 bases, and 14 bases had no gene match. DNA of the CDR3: TGTGCCGGCGGAGGGCAGGGGGCATTTGATCAGCCCCAGCATTTT. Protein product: CAGGGQGAFDQPQHF.

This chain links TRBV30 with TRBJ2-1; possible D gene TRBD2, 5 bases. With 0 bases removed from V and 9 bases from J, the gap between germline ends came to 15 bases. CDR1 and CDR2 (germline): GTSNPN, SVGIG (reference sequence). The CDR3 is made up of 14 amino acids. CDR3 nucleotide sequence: TGTGCCTGGAGTGTACAAAGGCTCGCGGGTGAGCAGTTCTTC. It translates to CAWSVQRLAGEQFF. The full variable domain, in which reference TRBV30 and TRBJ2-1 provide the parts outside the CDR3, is SQTIHQWPATLVQPVGSPLSLECTVEGTSNPNLYWYRQAAGRGLQLLFYSVGIGQISSEVPQNLSASRPQDRQFILSSKKLLLSDSGFYLCAWSVQRLAGEQFFGPGTRLTVL.

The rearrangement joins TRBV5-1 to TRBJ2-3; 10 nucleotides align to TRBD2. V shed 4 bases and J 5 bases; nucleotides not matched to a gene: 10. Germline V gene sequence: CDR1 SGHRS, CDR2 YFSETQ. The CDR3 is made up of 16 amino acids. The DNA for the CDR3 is TGCGCCAGCAGCCTCCGACTAGCGGGTCGGGGAGATACGCAGTATTTT. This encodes CASSLRLAGRGDTQYF.

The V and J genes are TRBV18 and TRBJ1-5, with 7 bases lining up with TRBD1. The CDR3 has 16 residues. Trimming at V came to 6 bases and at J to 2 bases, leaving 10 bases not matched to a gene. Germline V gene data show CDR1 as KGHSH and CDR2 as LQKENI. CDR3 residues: CASSPIADRGNQPQHF. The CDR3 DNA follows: TGTGCCAGCTCCCCCATTGCCGACAGGGGCAATCAGCCCCAGCATTTT.

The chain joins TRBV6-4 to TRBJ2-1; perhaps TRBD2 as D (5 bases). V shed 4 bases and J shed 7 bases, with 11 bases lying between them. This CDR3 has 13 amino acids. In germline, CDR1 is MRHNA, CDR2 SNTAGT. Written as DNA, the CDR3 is TGTGCCAGCAGTGTTATCCCGGGGAATGAGCAGTTCTTC. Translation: CASSVIPGNEQFF.

DNA for the CDR3: TGCGCCAGCAGCCAGGCCGGGGGGTCCCATTTATACGAGCAGTACTTC. Its protein is CASSQAGGSHLYEQYF. The chain couples TRBV4-3 to TRBJ2-7, with 7 bases identical to TRBD2. V shed 3 bases and J 4 bases; nucleotides not matched to a gene: 12. In germline, CDR1 is LGHNA, CDR2 YSLEER. This CDR3 is built from 16 residues.

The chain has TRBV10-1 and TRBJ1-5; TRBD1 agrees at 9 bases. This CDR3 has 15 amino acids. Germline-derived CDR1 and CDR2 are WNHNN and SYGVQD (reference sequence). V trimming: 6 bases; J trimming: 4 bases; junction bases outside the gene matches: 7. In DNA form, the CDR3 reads TGCGCCAGCAGACAGTGGGACAGGGCGAATCAGCCCCAGCATTTT. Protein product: CASRQWDRANQPQHF.

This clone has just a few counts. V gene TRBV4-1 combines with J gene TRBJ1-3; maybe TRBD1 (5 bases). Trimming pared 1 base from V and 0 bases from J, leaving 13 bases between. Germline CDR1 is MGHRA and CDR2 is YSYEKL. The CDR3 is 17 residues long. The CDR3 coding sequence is TGCGCCAGCAGCCAAGCAGACAGCCTCTACTCTGGAAACACCATATATTTT. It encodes CASSQADSLYSGNTIYF.

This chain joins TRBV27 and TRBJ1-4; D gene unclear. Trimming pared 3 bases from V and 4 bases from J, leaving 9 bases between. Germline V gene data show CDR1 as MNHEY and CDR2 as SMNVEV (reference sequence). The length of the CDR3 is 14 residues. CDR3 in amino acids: CASSLTTFNEKLFF. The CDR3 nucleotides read TGTGCCAGCAGTTTGACAACTTTTAATGAAAAACTGTTTTTT. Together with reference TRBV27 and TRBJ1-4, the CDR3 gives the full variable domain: EAQVTQNPRYLITVTGKKLTVTCSQNMNHEYMSWYRQDPGLGLRQIYYSMNVEVTDKGDVPEGYKVSRKEKRNFPLILESPSPNQTSLYFCASSLTTFNEKLFFGSGTQLSVL.

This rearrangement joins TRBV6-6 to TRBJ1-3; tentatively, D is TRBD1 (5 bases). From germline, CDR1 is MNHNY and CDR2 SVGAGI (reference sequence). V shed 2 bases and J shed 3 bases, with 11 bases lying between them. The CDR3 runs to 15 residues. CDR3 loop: CASSYGSGFGNTIYF. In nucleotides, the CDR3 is TGTGCCAGCAGTTACGGGTCAGGGTTTGGAAACACCATATATTTT.

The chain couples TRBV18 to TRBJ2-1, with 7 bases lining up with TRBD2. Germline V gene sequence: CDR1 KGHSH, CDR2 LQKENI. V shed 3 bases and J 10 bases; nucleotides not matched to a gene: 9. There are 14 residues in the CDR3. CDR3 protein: CASSPGDPGGEQFF. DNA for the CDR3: TGTGCCAGCTCACCGGGGGACCCCGGGGGGGAGCAGTTCTTC.

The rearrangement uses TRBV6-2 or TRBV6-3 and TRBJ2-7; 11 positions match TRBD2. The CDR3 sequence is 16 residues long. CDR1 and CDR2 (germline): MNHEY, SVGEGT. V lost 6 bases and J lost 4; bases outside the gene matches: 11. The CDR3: CASSHTGTSGSYEQYF. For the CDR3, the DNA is TGTGCCAGCAGCCATACGGGTACTAGCGGGAGTTACGAGCAGTACTTC.

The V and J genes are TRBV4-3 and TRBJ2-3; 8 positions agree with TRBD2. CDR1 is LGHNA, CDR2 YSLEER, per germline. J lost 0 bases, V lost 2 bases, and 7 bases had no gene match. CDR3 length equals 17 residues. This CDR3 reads CASSQITSGSSTDTQYF. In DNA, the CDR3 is TGCGCCAGCAGCCAAATAACTAGCGGATCTAGCACAGATACGCAGTATTTT.

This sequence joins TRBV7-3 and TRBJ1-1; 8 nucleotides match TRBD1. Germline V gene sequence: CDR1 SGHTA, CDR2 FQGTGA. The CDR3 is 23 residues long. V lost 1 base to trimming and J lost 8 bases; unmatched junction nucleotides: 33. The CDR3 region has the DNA TGTGCCAGCAGCTTAAGGGTTGGGGGGACAGGCCTTCCGTCCCCGAGCCCCGGAACCGAAGCTTTCTTT. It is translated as CASSLRVGGTGLPSPSPGTEAFF.

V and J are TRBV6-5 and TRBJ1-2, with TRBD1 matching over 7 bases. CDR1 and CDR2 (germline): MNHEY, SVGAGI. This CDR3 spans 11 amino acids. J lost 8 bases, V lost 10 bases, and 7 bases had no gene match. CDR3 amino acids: CATTTGNGYTF. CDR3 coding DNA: TGTGCCACCACGACAGGGAACGGCTACACCTTC.

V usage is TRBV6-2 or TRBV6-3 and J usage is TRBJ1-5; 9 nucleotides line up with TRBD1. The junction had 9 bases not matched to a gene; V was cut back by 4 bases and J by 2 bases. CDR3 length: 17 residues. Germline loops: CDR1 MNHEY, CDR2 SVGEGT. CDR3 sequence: CASSFPRDRVGNQPQHF. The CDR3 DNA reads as TGTGCCAGCAGTTTTCCTAGGGACAGGGTGGGCAATCAGCCCCAGCATTTT.

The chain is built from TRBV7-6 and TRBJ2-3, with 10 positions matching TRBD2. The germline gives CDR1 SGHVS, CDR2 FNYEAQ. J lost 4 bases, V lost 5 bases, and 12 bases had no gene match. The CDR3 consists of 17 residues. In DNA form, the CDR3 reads TGTGCCAGCAGCCCCCTTAGCGGGGGGAATGTGGCAGATACGCAGTATTTT. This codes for CASSPLSGGNVADTQYF.